Listed below are T cell receptor beta chains from one sample, sequenced in a study of shared clonotypes between healthy human individuals. This table comes from immunoSEQ multiplex PCR, and its TCRdb copy is limited to in-frame clones, with some not included. This table has more than 550,000 clones, roughly 94% appearing once. The sample consisted of naive CD8+ T cells sorted from blood. All receptors derive from a man younger than 45 in good health. The CDR3 runs from the conserved cysteine through the conserved F or W. The order of the fields is clone size, V gene, J gene, CDR3 protein. A row's size may be missing; if present it is once, few, many or a size class.

>NA|TRBV11-2|TRBJ2-1
CASSSVGNKKEQFF
>NA|TRBV6-4|TRBJ2-7
CASSDWPGAGYEQYF
>once|TRBV21-1|TRBJ1-3
CASLDRARNTIYF
>NA|TRBV4-1|TRBJ2-2
CASSQDLSGSSTGELFF
>NA|TRBV30|TRBJ2-7
CAWSGGVVDEQYF
>NA|TRBV6-7|TRBJ1-5
CASSYHCGGGSNQPQHF
>NA|TRBV9|TRBJ2-5
CASRKTGAPQETQYF
>NA|TRBV18|TRBJ2-7
CASSLPTGTGVYEQYF
>NA|TRBV10-1|TRBJ2-7
CASSESVGASYEQYF
>NA|TRBV7-8|TRBJ2-7
CASSRRGTYEQYF
>NA|TRBV4-1|TRBJ2-1
CASSLTSGDNEQFF
>NA|TRBV29-1|TRBJ2-2
CSVGGLAGMTGELFF
>once|TRBV10-3|TRBJ1-3
CAISELPGEARGNTIYF
>NA|TRBV29-1|TRBJ2-2
CSVEPGDRENTGELFF
>NA|TRBV14|TRBJ1-1
CASSQERSSRDGTEAFF
>NA|TRBV27|TRBJ2-7
CASSLFFEDYEQYF
>NA|TRBV27|TRBJ1-2
CASSYGSGYGYTF
>NA|TRBV27|TRBJ1-2
CASSRPLANYGYTF
>once|TRBV4-1|TRBJ2-5
CASSQDTGYQETQYF
>NA|TRBV11-2|TRBJ2-7
CASSLEKRGYEQYF
>NA|TRBV4-1|TRBJ1-4
CASSPGQGPEKLFF
>NA|TRBV27|TRBJ2-1
CASSRGGSTYNEQFF
>once|TRBV5-5|TRBJ2-1
CASRTLQGVKRLGLFF
>NA|TRBV29-1|TRBJ1-1
CSVLPATTNTEAFF
>NA|TRBV7-8|TRBJ2-5
CASSLRSGAALVETQYF
>NA|TRBV11-3|TRBJ2-3
CASSSTGGLQYF
>NA|TRBV11-2|TRBJ2-7
CASSLVRGSYEQYF
>NA|TRBV7-9|TRBJ1-5
CASSVDSSLSGNQPQHF
>NA|TRBV28|TRBJ2-7
CASSFSPDGRYEQYF
>NA|TRBV28|TRBJ2-5
CASSPTRQGRETQYF
>NA|TRBV9|TRBJ2-2
CASSVAGGAADGLELFF
>once|TRBV27|TRBJ1-1
CASSLGAGFGEAFF
>NA|TRBV25-1|TRBJ1-2
CASSDRALFQGYTF
>NA|TRBV13|TRBJ2-7
CASSTGTDSYEQYF
>NA|TRBV28|TRBJ1-1
CASSFFSEAFF
>NA|TRBV20-1|TRBJ2-1
CSAREGEQFF
>NA|TRBV11-2|TRBJ2-1
CASSLGTGDNEQFF
>NA|TRBV6-5|TRBJ2-7
CASRPGQGGEQYF
>NA|TRBV27|TRBJ2-5
CASSSLAGGYQETQYF
>once|TRBV27|TRBJ1-2
CASSFVIGGSGYTF
>NA|TRBV5-8|TRBJ2-7
CASTGTGLSEQYF
>NA|TRBV19|TRBJ1-5
CASRLGQSDQPQHF
>NA|TRBV14|TRBJ2-7
CASSALAGRDFEQYF
>NA|TRBV7-2|TRBJ2-5
CASSPRFWTGEETQYF
>NA|TRBV27|TRBJ2-7
CASSLRIPGLAGDEGHEQYF
>NA|TRBV6-5|TRBJ2-2
CASSYSGQGSGELFF
>NA|TRBV29-1|TRBJ2-7
CSVEGGTGAFSEQYF
>NA|TRBV6-4|TRBJ2-1
CASSDTGGTTSNEQFF
>NA|TRBV27|TRBJ1-5
CASSLSGQHSNQPQHF
>once|TRBV6-1|TRBJ2-1
CASKVARLGYNEQFF
>NA|TRBV7-9|TRBJ2-7
CASSAPDGYEQYF
>NA|TRBV27|TRBJ2-1
CASGTTGELYNEQFF
>NA|TRBV27|TRBJ2-1
CASSLAGSNNEQFF
>once|TRBV28|TRBJ2-7
CASSLLGTSGYEQYF
>NA|TRBV9|TRBJ2-1
CASSGSGTPHNEQFF
>NA|TRBV29-1|TRBJ2-5
CSVELTSVQETQYF
>NA|TRBV27|TRBJ2-7
CASSSPGGVVGTEQYF
>NA|TRBV9|TRBJ2-1
CASSPPVPGASYNEQFF